Below, 20 T cell receptor beta chains from the same sample are listed, as sequenced in a study of OX40 agonist ivuxolimab in advanced cancers. The protocol was immunoSEQ multiplex PCR, while the TCRdb copy is restricted to in-frame clones and leaves out a portion. The table has some 80,000 clones, 80% to 90% seen once. The starting material was CD4+ or CD8+ T cells sorted from blood, obtained in a trial of the OX40 agonist ivuxolimab. The receptors shown here come from an adult with an advanced solid tumor such as melanoma, head and neck, liver or kidney cancer.

This clone was seen once. This chain connects TRBV19 to TRBJ1-4; no definite D call. The CDR3 extends over 12 amino acids. V lost 5 bases and J 4 bases, leaving 5 bases between the germline ends. Per germline, CDR1 LNHDA and CDR2 SQIVND (reference sequence). The CDR3 region has the DNA TGTGCCAGTAGTGTTAGTAATGAAAAACTGTTTTTT. Protein product: CASSVSNEKLFF.

The genes are TRBV6-1 and TRBJ1-1; 10 bases agree with TRBD1. Germline assignment: CDR1 MNHNS and CDR2 SASEGT. J lost 4 bases, V lost 7 bases, and 9 bases had no gene match. The CDR3 covers 15 residues. CDR3 sequence (DNA): TGTGCCAGCACTCGGACAGGGGGAGGCTTCACTGAAGCTTTCTTT. Translating it yields CASTRTGGGFTEAFF.

The rearrangement links TRBV7-2 to TRBJ1-2; D is ambiguous. CDR3 size: 13 residues. In germline, CDR1 is SGHTA, CDR2 FQGNSA. The V end was cut by 6 bases, the J end by 0 bases, with 8 bases between. The CDR3 reads CASSRRANYGYTF. CDR3 bases: TGTGCCAGCAGTCGACGGGCTAACTATGGCTACACCTTC.

The rearrangement uses TRBV18 and TRBJ1-1, with a possible D match to TRBD1 (6 bases). The germline gives CDR1 KGHSH, CDR2 LQKENI. The length of the CDR3 is 16 residues. Trimming removed 0 bases from V and 3 bases from J, with 14 bases in between. The CDR3 region has the DNA TGTGCCAGCTCACCACCGGGCAGGGGCACGTACACTGAAGCTTTCTTT. It is translated as CASSPPGRGTYTEAFF.

V usage is TRBV5-8 and J usage is TRBJ2-1; TRBD2 matches at 7 bases. CDR3 size: 13 residues. Germline trimming cut 5 bases from V and 8 bases from J; bases unmatched to any gene: 7. CDR1 and CDR2 from the germline V gene are SGHTS and YDEGEE. CDR3 in amino acids: CASSLGGTDEQFF. Written as DNA, the CDR3 is TGTGCCAGCAGTCTGGGGGGGACCGATGAGCAGTTCTTC.

The chain couples TRBV11-2 to TRBJ1-2, with TRBD1 matching over 11 bases. CDR1 is SGHAT and CDR2 is FQNNGV in the germline V gene. J was trimmed by 4 bases and V by 1 base; bases with no gene match: 2. The CDR3 loop spans 15 amino acids. DNA for the CDR3: TGTGCCAGCAGCTTAGGGACAGGGGGCGCCTATGGCTACACCTTC. Its translation: CASSLGTGGAYGYTF. The full variable domain, its missing parts supplied by reference TRBV11-2 and TRBJ1-2, is EAGVAQSPRYKIIEKRQSVAFWCNPISGHATLYWYQQILGQGPKLLIQFQNNGVVDDSQLPKDRFSAERLKGVDSTLKIQPAKLEDSAVYLCASSLGTGGAYGYTFGSGTRLTVV.

The chain couples TRBV29-1 to TRBJ2-3; 11 nucleotides agree with TRBD2. Germline lookup yields CDR1 SQVTM and CDR2 ANQGSEA. With 6 bases clipped from V and 6 bases from J, the junction kept 11 bases outside the gene matches. The CDR3 is 15 residues long. CDR3 bases: TGCAGCGTCGTCTTTGCTAGCGGGAGGTGGGATACGCAGTATTTT. Translated, it gives CSVVFASGRWDTQYF.

The chain carries TRBV7-2 and TRBJ2-2, with 8 bases matching TRBD1. Germline loops: CDR1 SGHTA, CDR2 FQGNSA. This CDR3 contains 16 residues. The V gene end was trimmed by 4 bases and the J gene end by 7 bases; junction bases not matched to a gene: 11. The DNA of the CDR3 is TGTGCCAGCAGCTCCGGCCGACAGGGGATGATCGGGGAGCTGTTTTTT. Protein: CASSSGRQGMIGELFF.

The rearrangement joins TRBV5-1 to TRBJ2-3, with 9 bases fitting TRBD2. The CDR3 is 16 amino acids. V was pared by 4 bases and J by 2 bases, with 8 bases of the junction left unmatched. Germline V gene sequence: CDR1 SGHRS, CDR2 YFSETQ. CDR3 loop: CASSLRLAVPTDTQYF. CDR3 DNA sequence: TGCGCCAGCAGCCTGCGACTAGCGGTCCCCACAGATACGCAGTATTTT.

This chain uses TRBV7-2 with TRBJ2-1, with 12 bases matching TRBD2. The CDR3 length is 18 residues. V gave up 5 bases and J gave up 7 bases; unmatched junction bases: 15. From germline, CDR1 is SGHTA and CDR2 FQGNSA. The CDR3 sequence is CASSLRMASGRASNEQFF. CDR3 sequence (DNA): TGTGCCAGCAGCCTGAGGATGGCTAGCGGGAGGGCATCGAATGAGCAGTTCTTC.

The chain employs TRBV7-6 and TRBJ1-5; D ambiguous. This CDR3 is 13 amino acids long. The germline V gene has CDR1 SGHVS and CDR2 FNYEAQ. Between the trimmed V and J ends, which lost 4 bases and 7 bases, there was a span of 11 bases. CDR3: CASSSREGQPQHF. The CDR3 nucleotides read TGTGCCAGCAGCTCTCGGGAAGGCCAGCCCCAGCATTTT.

The chain links TRBV9 to TRBJ2-1; TRBD2 matches at 13 bases. The length of the CDR3 is 14 residues. V lost 0 bases, J lost 9 bases, and 0 bases stayed unmatched. CDR1 is SGDLS, CDR2 YYNGEE, per germline. The CDR3 DNA reads TGTGCCAGCAGCGTAGGGACTAGCGGGAGTGAGCAGTTCTTC. Translation: CASSVGTSGSEQFF.

This clone was found once. The V call is TRBV13, the J call TRBJ2-1; no reliable D call. V was pared by 5 bases and J by 10 bases, with 24 bases between. Germline CDR1 reads PRHDT; CDR2 reads FYEKMQ (reference sequence). The CDR3 runs to 16 residues. The DNA of the CDR3 is TGTGCCAGCAGCCCCTCTACGAGTCTTCAACGAGAAGAGCAGTTCTTC. It is translated as CASSPSTSLQREEQFF.

The chain joins TRBV19 to TRBJ1-4, with D perhaps matching TRBD1 (5 bases). CDR1 LNHDA and CDR2 SQIVND come from the germline V gene (reference sequence). This CDR3 is built from 17 residues. The ends were cut back, 7 bases at V and 0 bases at J, with 18 bases in the middle. The CDR3 loop is CASTPVLRGTTNEKLFF. The CDR3 bases are TGTGCCAGTACCCCGGTTTTGCGGGGCACAACTAATGAAAAACTGTTTTTT.

V usage is TRBV28 and J usage is TRBJ2-5; 7 bases align to TRBD2. The V and J ends lost 2 bases and 5 bases, in that order; junction bases with no gene match: 8. Germline V CDR1 and CDR2: MDHEN, SYDVKM. The CDR3 sequence is 15 residues long. The CDR3 spells CASSLAGVTAETQYF. The DNA for the CDR3 is TGTGCCAGCAGTTTAGCGGGGGTAACCGCGGAGACCCAGTACTTC.

This clone appeared a few times. The V gene is TRBV2, the J gene TRBJ1-5; no reliable D call. Germline values: CDR1 SNHLY, CDR2 FYNNEI. Trimming took 6 bases from V and 5 from J, leaving 11 bases between them. This CDR3 is 13 amino acids long. CDR3 in amino acids: CASRSRGDQPQHF. CDR3 bases: TGTGCCAGCAGAAGCCGGGGAGATCAGCCCCAGCATTTT.

This clone was seen once. V gene TRBV19 combines with J gene TRBJ2-7; 7 bases are a match to TRBD1. From germline, CDR1 is LNHDA and CDR2 SQIVND (reference sequence). The V segment lost 5 bases and the J segment 7 bases; nucleotides outside the gene matches: 11. This CDR3 is 14 amino acids long. The CDR3 DNA reads as TGTGCCAGTAGTGTTACACAGGGGATCGGGGAGCAGTACTTC. Amino acids: CASSVTQGIGEQYF.

The chain joins TRBV6-6 to TRBJ2-7; D remains unclear. The V gene's germline CDR1 is MNHNY and CDR2 SVGAGI (reference sequence). This CDR3 has 11 residues. V lost 4 bases, J lost 5 bases, and 6 bases lay in between. The CDR3 region is CASSFSHEQYF. CDR3 sequence (DNA): TGTGCCAGCAGTTTTTCGCACGAGCAGTACTTC.

The gene calls are TRBV28 and TRBJ2-7; D may match TRBD1 or TRBD2 (6 bases each). This CDR3 is 13 amino acids long. Deletions cut 3 bases from V and 5 bases from J, with 11 bases between. Germline-derived CDR1 and CDR2 are MDHEN and SYDVKM. The CDR3 spells CASSFGGRDEQYF. As DNA, the CDR3 is TGTGCCAGCAGTTTCGGGGGCCGGGACGAGCAGTACTTC.

This sequence joins TRBV6-5 and TRBJ2-1, with 8 bases matching TRBD1. CDR1 MNHEY and CDR2 SVGAGI come from the germline V gene. This CDR3 is 13 amino acids long. V lost 6 bases, J lost 8 bases, and 6 bases stayed unmatched. DNA of the CDR3: TGTGCCAGCAGCCAGGGGGCGTTTTATGAGCAGTTCTTC. This codes for CASSQGAFYEQFF.